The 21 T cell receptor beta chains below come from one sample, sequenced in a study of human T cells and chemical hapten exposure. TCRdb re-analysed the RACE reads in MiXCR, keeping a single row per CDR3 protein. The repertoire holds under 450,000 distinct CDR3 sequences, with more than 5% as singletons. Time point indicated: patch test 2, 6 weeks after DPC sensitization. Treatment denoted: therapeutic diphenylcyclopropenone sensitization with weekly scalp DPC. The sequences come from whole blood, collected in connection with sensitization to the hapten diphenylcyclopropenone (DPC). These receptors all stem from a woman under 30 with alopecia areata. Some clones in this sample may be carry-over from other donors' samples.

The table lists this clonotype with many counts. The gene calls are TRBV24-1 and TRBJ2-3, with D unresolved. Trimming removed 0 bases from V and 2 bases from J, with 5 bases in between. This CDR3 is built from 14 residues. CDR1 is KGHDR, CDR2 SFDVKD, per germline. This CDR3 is CATSDLMNTDTQYF. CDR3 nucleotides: TGTGCCACCAGTGATTTGATGAACACAGATACGCAGTATTTT.

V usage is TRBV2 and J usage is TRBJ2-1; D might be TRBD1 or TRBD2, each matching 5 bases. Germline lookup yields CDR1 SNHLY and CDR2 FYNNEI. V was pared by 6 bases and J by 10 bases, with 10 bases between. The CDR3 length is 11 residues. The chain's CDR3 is CASRGDGEQFF. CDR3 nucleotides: TGTGCCAGCAGGGGGGATGGGGAGCAGTTCTTC.

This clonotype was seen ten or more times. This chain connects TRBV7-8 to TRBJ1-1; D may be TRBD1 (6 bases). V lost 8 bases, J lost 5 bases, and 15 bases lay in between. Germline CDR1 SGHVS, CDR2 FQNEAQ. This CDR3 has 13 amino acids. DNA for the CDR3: TGTGCCAGCTTGGGGGCGCCTAGGACTGAAGCTTTCTTT. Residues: CASLGAPRTEAFF.

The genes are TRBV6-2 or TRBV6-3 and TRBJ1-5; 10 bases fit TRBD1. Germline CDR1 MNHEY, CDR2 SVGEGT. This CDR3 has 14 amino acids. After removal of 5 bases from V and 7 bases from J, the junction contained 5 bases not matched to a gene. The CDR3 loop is CASSRTGGRQPQHF. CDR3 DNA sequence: TGTGCCAGCAGTAGGACAGGGGGTAGGCAGCCCCAGCATTTT.

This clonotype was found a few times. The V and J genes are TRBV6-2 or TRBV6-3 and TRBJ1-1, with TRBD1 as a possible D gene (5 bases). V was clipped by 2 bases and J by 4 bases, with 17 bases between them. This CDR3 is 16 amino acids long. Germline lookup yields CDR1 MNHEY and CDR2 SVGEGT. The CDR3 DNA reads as TGTGCCAGCAGTTACCTTGCGGGACGCGGCGCCACTGAAGCTTTCTTT. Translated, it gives CASSYLAGRGATEAFF.

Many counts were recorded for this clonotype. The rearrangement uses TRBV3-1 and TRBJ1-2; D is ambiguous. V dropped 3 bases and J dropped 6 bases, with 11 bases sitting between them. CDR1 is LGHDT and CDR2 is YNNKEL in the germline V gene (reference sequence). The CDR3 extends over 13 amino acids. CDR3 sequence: CASSQRLVNGYTF. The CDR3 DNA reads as TGTGCCAGCAGCCAGAGGTTGGTGAATGGCTACACCTTC.

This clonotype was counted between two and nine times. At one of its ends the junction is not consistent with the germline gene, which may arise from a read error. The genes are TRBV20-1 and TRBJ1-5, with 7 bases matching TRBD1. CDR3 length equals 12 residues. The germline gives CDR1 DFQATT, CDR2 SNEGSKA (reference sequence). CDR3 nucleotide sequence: TGTCCCCACAGGGGTCGGAATCAGCCCCAGCATTTT. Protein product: CPHRGRNQPQHF.

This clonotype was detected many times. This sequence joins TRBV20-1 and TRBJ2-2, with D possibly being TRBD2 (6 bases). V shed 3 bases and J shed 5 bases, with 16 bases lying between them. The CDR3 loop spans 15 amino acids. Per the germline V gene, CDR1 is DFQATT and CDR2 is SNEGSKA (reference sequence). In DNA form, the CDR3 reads TGCAGTGCTAGTTCCGCGGGGCCGGGGACCGGGGAGCTGTTTTTT. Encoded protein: CSASSAGPGTGELFF.

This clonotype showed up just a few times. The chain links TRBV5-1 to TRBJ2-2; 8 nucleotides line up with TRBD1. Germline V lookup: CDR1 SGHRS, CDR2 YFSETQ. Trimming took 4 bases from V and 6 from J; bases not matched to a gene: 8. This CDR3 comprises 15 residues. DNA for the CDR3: TGCGCCAGCAGCCCGAGGACAGGGCAAGCCGGGGAGCTGTTTTTT. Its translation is CASSPRTGQAGELFF.

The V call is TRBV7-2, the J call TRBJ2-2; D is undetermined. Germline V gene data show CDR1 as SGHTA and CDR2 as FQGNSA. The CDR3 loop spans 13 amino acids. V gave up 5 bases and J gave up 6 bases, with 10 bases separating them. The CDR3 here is CASSPYSAGELFF. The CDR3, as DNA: TGTGCCAGCAGCCCATACTCCGCCGGGGAGCTGTTTTTT.

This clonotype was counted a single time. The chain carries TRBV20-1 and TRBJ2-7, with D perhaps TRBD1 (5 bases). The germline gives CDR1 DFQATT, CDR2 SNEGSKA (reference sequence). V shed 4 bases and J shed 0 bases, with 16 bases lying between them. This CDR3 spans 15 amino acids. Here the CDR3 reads CSANPTDRLSYEQYF. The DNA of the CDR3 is TGCAGTGCTAACCCGACAGATAGACTCTCCTACGAGCAGTACTTC.

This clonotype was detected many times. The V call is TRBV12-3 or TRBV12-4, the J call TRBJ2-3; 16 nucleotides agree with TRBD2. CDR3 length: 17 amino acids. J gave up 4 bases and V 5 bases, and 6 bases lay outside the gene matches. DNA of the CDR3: TGTGCCAGCAGTAGGTCGGGACTAGCGGGGGGGGCAGATACGCAGTATTTT. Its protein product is CASSRSGLAGGADTQYF.

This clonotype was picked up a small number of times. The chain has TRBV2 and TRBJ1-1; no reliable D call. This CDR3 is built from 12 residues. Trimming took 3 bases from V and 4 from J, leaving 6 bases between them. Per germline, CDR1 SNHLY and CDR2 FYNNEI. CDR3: CASSDLTTEAFF. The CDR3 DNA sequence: TGTGCCAGCAGTGATCTGACCACTGAAGCTTTCTTT. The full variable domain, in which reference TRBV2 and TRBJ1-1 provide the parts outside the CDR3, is EPEVTQTPSHQVTQMGQEVILRCVPISNHLYFYWYRQILGQKVEFLVSFYNNEISEKSEIFDDQFSVERPDGSNFTLKIRSTKLEDSAMYFCASSDLTTEAFFGQGTRLTVV.

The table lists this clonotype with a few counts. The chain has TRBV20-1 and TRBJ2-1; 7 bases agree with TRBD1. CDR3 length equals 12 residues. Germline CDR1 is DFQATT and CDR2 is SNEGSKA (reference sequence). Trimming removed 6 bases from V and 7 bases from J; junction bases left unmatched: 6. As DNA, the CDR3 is TGCAGTGCCCCACAGGGGTTAAATGAGCAGTTCTTC. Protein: CSAPQGLNEQFF.

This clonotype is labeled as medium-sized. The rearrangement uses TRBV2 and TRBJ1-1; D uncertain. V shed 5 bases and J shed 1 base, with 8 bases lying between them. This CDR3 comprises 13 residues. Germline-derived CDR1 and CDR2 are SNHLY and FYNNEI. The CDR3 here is CASSSDPNTEAFF. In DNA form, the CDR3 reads TGTGCCAGCAGTTCCGACCCGAACACTGAAGCTTTCTTT.

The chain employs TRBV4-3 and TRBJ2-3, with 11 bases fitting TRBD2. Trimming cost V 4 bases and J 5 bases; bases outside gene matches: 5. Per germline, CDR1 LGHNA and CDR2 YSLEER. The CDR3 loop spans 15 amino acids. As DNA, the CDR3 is TGCGCCAGCAGCCCCTCCGGGACTAGCGGAGATACGCAGTATTTT. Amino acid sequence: CASSPSGTSGDTQYF.

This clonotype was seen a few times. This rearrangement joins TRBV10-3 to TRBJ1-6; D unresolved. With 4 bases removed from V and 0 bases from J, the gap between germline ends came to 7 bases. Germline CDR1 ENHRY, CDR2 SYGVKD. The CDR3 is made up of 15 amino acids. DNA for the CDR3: TGTGCCATCAGTGGTCAGGTCTCCTATAATTCACCCCTCCACTTT. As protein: CAISGQVSYNSPLHF.

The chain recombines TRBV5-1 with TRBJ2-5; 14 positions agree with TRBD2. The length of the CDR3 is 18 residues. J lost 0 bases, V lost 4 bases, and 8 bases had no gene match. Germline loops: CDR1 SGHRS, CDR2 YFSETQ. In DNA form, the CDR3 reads TGCGCCAGCAGCCCCCAGCGGACTAGCGGGGGGTACCAAGAGACCCAGTACTTC. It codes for CASSPQRTSGGYQETQYF.

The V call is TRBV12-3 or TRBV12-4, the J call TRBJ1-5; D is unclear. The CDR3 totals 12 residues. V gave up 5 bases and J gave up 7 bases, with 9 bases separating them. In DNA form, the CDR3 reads TGTGCCAGCAGTCCCCGGCGACAGCCCCAGCATTTT. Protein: CASSPRRQPQHF.

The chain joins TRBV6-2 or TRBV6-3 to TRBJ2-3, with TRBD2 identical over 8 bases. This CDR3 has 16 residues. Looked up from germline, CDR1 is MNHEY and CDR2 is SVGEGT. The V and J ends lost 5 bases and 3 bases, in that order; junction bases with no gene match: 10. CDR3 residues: CASSRRSGGRTDTQYF. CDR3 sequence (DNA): TGTGCCAGCAGTAGAAGGAGCGGGGGCAGGACAGATACGCAGTATTTT.

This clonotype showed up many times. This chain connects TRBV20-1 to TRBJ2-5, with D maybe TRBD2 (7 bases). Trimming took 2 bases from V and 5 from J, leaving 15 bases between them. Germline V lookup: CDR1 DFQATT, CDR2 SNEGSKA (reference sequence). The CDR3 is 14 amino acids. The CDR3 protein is CSARSGGLMETQYF. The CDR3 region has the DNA TGCAGTGCTAGATCGGGGGGCCTTATGGAGACCCAGTACTTC.